This T cell receptor beta chain was retrieved from a study of blood T cells in healthy people across ages. Germline V gene data show CDR1 as SEHNR and CDR2 as FQNEAQ (reference sequence). Between the trimmed V and J ends, which lost 8 bases and 2 bases, there was a span of 10 bases. The length of the CDR3 is 13 residues. Using a J-beta primer mix together with a sample-barcoded 5' primer, a second PCR was run for roughly 7 to 11 cycles. MiXCR was run by TCRdb on the 5' RACE reads, yielding one entry per CDR3 protein. The repertoire consists of approximately 580,000 distinct CDR3 sequences, with about 25% occurring once and the leading ten covering 8.5% to 9.5%. The same data also went into a second study, on T cells of mothers and their children. That publication notes: Related and unrelated pairs show similar shaping of TCR recombination output by thymic selection. It was observed that no persistent microchimeric T cell clones could be detected.

The source material was blood. The gene calls are TRBV7-9 and TRBJ2-1; D is possibly TRBD2 (5 bases). The TCR was taken from a boy aged 5-17 years in good health. The CDR3 DNA follows: TGTGCCAGCGGGAGTGAAGCCTACAATGAGCAGTTCTTC. Protein product: CASGSEAYNEQFF.